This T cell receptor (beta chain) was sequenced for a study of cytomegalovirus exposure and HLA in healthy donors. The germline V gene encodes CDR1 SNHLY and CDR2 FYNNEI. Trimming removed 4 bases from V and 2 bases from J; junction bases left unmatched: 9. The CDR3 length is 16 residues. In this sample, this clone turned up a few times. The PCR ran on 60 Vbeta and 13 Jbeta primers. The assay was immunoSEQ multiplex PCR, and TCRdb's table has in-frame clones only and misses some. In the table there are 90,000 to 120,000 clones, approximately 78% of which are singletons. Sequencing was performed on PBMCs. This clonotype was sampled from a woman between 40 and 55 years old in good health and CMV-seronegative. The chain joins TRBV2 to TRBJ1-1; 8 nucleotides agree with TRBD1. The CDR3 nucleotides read TGTGCCAGCAGTGTCGGAACAGGGGGAGGTAACACTGAAGCTTTCTTT. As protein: CASSVGTGGGNTEAFF.